The rows below give T cell receptor beta chains drawn from one sample of a study of neurological immune-mediated disorders. TCRdb re-analysed the 5' RACE reads in MiXCR, keeping a single row per CDR3 protein. The table has under 80,000 distinct CDR3 sequences, roughly 3.6% seen once; the top ten hold approximately 1.2%. The specimen was PBMCs. These receptors originate from a man aged 25-45 years with multiple sclerosis. The CDR3 runs from the conserved cysteine through the conserved F or W. A D gene is named only where the DNA matches it firmly. Only some rows state a clone size, as once, few, many or a class for expanded clones.

clone_size j_call v_call d_call cdr3_aa cdr3_nt
many TRBJ2-7 TRBV7-8 NA CASSLGEVYEQYF TGTGCCAGCAGCTTAGGAGAAGTTTACGAGCAGTACTTC
many TRBJ2-5 TRBV5-1 NA CASSLVSGNDQETQYF TGCGCCAGCAGCTTGGTATCGGGGAATGACCAAGAGACCCAGTACTTC
few TRBJ2-7 TRBV20-1 NA CSARDVREAAYEQYF TGCAGTGCTAGAGATGTACGGGAAGCAGCCTACGAGCAGTACTTC
many TRBJ2-5 TRBV12-3/TRBV12-4 NA CASSFNGGPQETQYF TGTGCCAGCAGTTTTAACGGGGGGCCCCAAGAGACCCAGTACTTC
NA TRBJ2-5 TRBV10-3 TRBD2 CAISPSSGGATGETQYF TGTGCCATCAGCCCTTCTAGCGGGGGGGCCACTGGGGAGACCCAGTACTTC
many TRBJ2-1 TRBV5-6 NA CASSTGLPGEQFF TGTGCCAGCAGCACGGGGCTCCCGGGTGAGCAGTTCTTC
many TRBJ1-1 TRBV29-1 NA CSVEGGRVIDTEAFF TGCAGCGTTGAGGGGGGCAGGGTAATTGACACTGAAGCTTTCTTT
many TRBJ2-3 TRBV14 NA CASSQGGLHLLFSTDTQYF TGTGCCAGCAGTCAAGGCGGCTTACATCTACTCTTTAGCACAGATACGCAGTATTTT
many TRBJ2-7 TRBV20-1 TRBD1 CSARIGTVTYEQYF TGCAGTGCTAGAATAGGGACAGTAACCTACGAGCAGTACTTC
many TRBJ2-5 TRBV3-1 TRBD2 CASSQFRGGHETQYF TGTGCCAGCAGCCAATTTCGGGGGGGCCATGAGACCCAGTACTTC
many TRBJ2-1 TRBV20-1 NA CSARLVRSYNEQFF TGCAGTGCTAGGCTGGTACGCTCCTACAATGAGCAGTTCTTC
many TRBJ1-5 TRBV12-3/TRBV12-4 NA CASSPRADYSNQPQHF TGTGCCAGCAGTCCCAGGGCGGATTATAGCAATCAGCCCCAGCATTTT
many TRBJ2-3 TRBV7-2 NA CASSDLGTLSTDTQYF TGTGCCAGCAGCGACCTGGGGACCCTAAGCACAGATACGCAGTATTTT
NA TRBJ2-6 TRBV7-8 NA CASSLLGFSDLGANVLTF TGTGCCAGCAGCTTACTGGGGTTCTCGGATCTGGGGGCCAACGTCCTGACTTTC